This T cell receptor (beta chain) was captured by sequencing in a study of PD-L1 blockade in urothelial cancer. In the study overall: Atezolizumab was started by patients at some point between 2013 and 2014 at 1,200 mg intravenously every 3 weeks. At 6 weeks and at 3 weeks (second dose) after treatment start, blood was analyzed. Broader study findings: More expansion of tumor-associated blood clones, seen at 3 weeks, marked durable-benefit patients. Sub-median blood TCR clonality before treatment predicted longer survival.

V dropped 3 bases and J dropped 0; count of bases not matched to a gene: 10. The CDR3 runs to 17 residues. Germline CDR1 and CDR2: WSHSY and SAAADI. About this clone itself: What it recognizes is unknown.

Libraries were prepared by immunoSEQ multiplex PCR; TCRdb keeps only in-frame clonotypes and omits some of them. The data contain tens of thousands of clones, 75% to 90% of them seen just once; the ten biggest clones take up approximately 3.7%. The origin of this receptor is a man aged 45-65 years with urothelial cancer. The rearrangement uses TRBV10-2 and TRBJ2-7, with TRBD1 matching over 8 bases. The material sequenced was PBMCs, taken around atezolizumab (anti-PD-L1) treatment. CDR3 coding DNA: TGCGCCAGCAGTGACCCTGGACAGGGCCGAAGCTCCTACGAGCAGTACTTC. It is translated as CASSDPGQGRSSYEQYF.